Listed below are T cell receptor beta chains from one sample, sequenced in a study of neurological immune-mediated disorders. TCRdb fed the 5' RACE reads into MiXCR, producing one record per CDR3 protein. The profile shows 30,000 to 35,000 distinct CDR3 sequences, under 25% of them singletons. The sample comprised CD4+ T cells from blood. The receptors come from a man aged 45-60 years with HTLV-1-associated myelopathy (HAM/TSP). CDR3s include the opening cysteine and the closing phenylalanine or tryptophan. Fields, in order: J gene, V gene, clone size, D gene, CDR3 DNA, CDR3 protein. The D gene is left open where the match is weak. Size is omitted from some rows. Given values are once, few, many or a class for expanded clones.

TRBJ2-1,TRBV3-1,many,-,TGTGCCAGCAGCCACTACAATGAGCAGTTCTTC,CASSHYNEQFF
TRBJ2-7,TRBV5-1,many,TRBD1,TGCGCCAGCAGCTTGGGGGACAGGGCTCACGAGCAGTACTTC,CASSLGDRAHEQYF
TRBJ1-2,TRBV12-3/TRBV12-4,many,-,TGTGCCAGCAGTTTAGGGGGGGAAGCTTATGGCTACACCTTC,CASSLGGEAYGYTF
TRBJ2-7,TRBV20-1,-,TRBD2,TGCAGTGTCCGAGGACTAGCGGGGCCTTCCTATTCCTACGAGCAGTACTTC,CSVRGLAGPSYSYEQYF
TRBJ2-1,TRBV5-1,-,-,TGCGCCAGCAGCTTGGTGGTGACTAGTAACAACAATGAGCAGTTCTTC,CASSLVVTSNNNEQFF
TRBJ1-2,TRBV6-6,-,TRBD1,TGTGCCAGCAGGGGATCGACAGGGAACTATGGCTACACCTTC,CASRGSTGNYGYTF
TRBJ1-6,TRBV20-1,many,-,TGCAGTGCTAGCAGGGACACCGCAAATTCACCCCTCCACTTT,CSASRDTANSPLHF
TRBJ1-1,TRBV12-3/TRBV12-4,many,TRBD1,TGTGCCAGCAGTTTAGGGACAGGAGAAGCTTTCTTT,CASSLGTGEAFF
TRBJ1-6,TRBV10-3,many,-,TGTGCCATTGGAATTGGGGGTGGGAATTCACCCCTCCACTTT,CAIGIGGGNSPLHF
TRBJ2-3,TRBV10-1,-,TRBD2,TGCGCCAGCAGTGACCAGCGGGGAAACACAGATACGCAGTATTTT,CASSDQRGNTDTQYF
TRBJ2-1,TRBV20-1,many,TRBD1,TGCAGTGCTAGGGGACAGGTAGGGAACAATGAGCAGTTCTTC,CSARGQVGNNEQFF
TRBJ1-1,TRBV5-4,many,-,TGTGCCAGCAGCGAAATTACAGAGAACACTGAAGCTTTCTTT,CASSEITENTEAFF
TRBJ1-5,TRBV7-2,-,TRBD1,TGTGCCAGCAGTCAAACAGGGGGCAATCAGCCCCAGCATTTT,CASSQTGGNQPQHF
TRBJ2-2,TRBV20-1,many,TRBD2,TGCAGTGCTAGAGGAACTAGCGGGGCAACCGGGGAGCTGTTTTTT,CSARGTSGATGELFF
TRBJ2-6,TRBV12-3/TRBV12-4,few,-,TGTGCCAGCAGTGGGGGCTCTGGGGCCAACGTCCTGACTTTC,CASSGGSGANVLTF
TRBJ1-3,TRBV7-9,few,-,TGTGCCAGCAGCTTAGCAGGCTCTTTAAACACCATATATTTT,CASSLAGSLNTIYF
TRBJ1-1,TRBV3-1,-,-,TGTGCCAGCAGCCAAGAACCGACGGTTAGGACTGAAGCTTTCTTT,CASSQEPTVRTEAFF
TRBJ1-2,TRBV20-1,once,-,TGCAGTGCCCTGATACAGGGAACCGGGGGCTACACCTTC,CSALIQGTGGYTF
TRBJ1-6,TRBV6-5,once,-,TGTGCCAGCAGTTACTCGATGGGCGGCAGGGAGAATTCACCCCTCCACTTT,CASSYSMGGRENSPLHF
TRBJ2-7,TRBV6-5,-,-,TGTGCCAGCAGTTACTCGGCAGAATACGAGCAGTACTTC,CASSYSAEYEQYF
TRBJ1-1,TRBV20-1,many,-,TGCAGTGCTAGGACGGCAGGGCTGAACACTGAAGCTTTCTTT,CSARTAGLNTEAFF
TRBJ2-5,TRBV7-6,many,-,TGTGCCAGCAGCTTAGTTGCTAGAGCGAGTGAGACCCAGTACTTC,CASSLVARASETQYF
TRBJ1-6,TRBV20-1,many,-,TGCAGTGCAACAGCGGAATTTGGGAATTCACCCCTCCACTTT,CSATAEFGNSPLHF
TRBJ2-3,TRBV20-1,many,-,TGCAGTGCTAGATCCATGACTAGCACAGATACGCAGTATTTT,CSARSMTSTDTQYF
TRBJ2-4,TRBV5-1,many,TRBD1,TGCGCCAGCTGGGACAGTCTGGTCGGCAAAAACATTCAGTACTTC,CASWDSLVGKNIQYF
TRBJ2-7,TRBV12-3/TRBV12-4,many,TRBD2,TGTGCCAGCAGTTTCATAGCGGGAGGGCGCGGCGAGCAGTACTTC,CASSFIAGGRGEQYF
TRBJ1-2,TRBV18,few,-,TGTGCCAGCTCACCACTCGACAGAGGATCCTATGGCTACACCTTC,CASSPLDRGSYGYTF
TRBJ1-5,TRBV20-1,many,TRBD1,TGCAGTGCTAGTAACCGGGACAGCTATAGCAATCAGCCCCAGCATTTT,CSASNRDSYSNQPQHF
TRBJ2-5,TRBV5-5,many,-,TGTGCCAGCAGCTTATTTTGGGGTCGGGAGACCCAGTACTTC,CASSLFWGRETQYF
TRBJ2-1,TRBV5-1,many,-,TGCGCCAGCAGCTTTTCACCGGGGAGCGAGCAGTTCTTC,CASSFSPGSEQFF
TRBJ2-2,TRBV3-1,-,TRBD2,TGTGCCAGCAGCCAACTAGCGGGGGGCACCGGGGAGCTGTTTTTT,CASSQLAGGTGELFF
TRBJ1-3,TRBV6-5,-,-,TGTGCCAACAGTTCCACTTCCCTGGGAGGAAACACCATATATTTT,CANSSTSLGGNTIYF
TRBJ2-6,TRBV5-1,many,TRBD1,TGCGCCAGCAGCGAGGGACAGGGTGACGGGGCCAACGTCCTGACTTTC,CASSEGQGDGANVLTF
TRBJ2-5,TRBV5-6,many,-,TGTGCCAGCAGCCGCCCGGTATCGGGAGAGACCCAGTACTTC,CASSRPVSGETQYF
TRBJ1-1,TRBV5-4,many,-,TGTGCCAGCAGTCGGGGCGGGGCCACTGAAGCTTTCTTT,CASSRGGATEAFF
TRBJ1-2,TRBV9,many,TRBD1,TGTGCCAGCAGCGAGACAGGGGCCTATGGCTACACCTTC,CASSETGAYGYTF
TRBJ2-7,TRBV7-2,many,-,TGTGCCAGCAGCCCGAGGGTGCGTGACGAGCAGTACTTC,CASSPRVRDEQYF
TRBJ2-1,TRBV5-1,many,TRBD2,TGCGCCAGCAGCCGAAGCGGGCGGGGGAATGAGCAGTTCTTC,CASSRSGRGNEQFF
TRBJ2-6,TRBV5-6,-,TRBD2,TGTGCCAGCAGCTTTCCTAGCGGTAACTCTGGGGCCAACGTCCTGACTTTC,CASSFPSGNSGANVLTF
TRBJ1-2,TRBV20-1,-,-,TGCAGTGCCTCAATGAACTATGGCTACACATTC,CSASMNYGYTF